The source of this TCR beta chain is a study of regulatory T cells in long-lasting Graves disease. The study's findings and limits: Newly diagnosed patients had higher TCR diversity than persistent Graves' patients did.

Combining iRepertoire HTBI primers with Arm-PCR of CDR3 regions, the authors built TCR beta libraries. Each CDR3 protein is one row after TCRdb ran MiXCR on the multiplex PCR reads. The sample carries about 500,000 distinct CDR3 sequences, more than 10% recorded once. Germline-derived CDR1 and CDR2 are SGHRS and YFSETQ. After removal of 0 bases from V and 3 bases from J, the junction contained 4 bases not matched to a gene. The CDR3 length is 16 residues. Regarding time point: newly diagnosed GD, antithyroid drugs for less than 3 months. There was RNA extracted from PBMCs, and the TCR library was made from it. This clonotype was detected only a few times. What it binds is not known. The same sample was also used in a study of T cells in Graves' hyperthyroidism and ophthalmopathy.

The material was peripheral blood mononuclear cells (PBMCs), obtained at new diagnosis, from a patient treated with antithyroid drugs. This TCR came from a woman aged 25-40 years with Graves disease. V and J are TRBV5-1 and TRBJ2-1; TRBD2 matches at 9 bases. CDR3 DNA sequence: TGCGCCAGCAGCTTGGTAGTTAGCGGGAGCTACAATGAGCAGTTCTTC. Protein: CASSLVVSGSYNEQFF.